The rows below give T cell receptor beta chains drawn from one sample of a study of metastatic and nonmetastatic thyroid tumors. MiXCR reprocessed the PCR reads for TCRdb. The sample yields 15,000 to 20,000 clones, approximately 37% seen once. Sequencing was performed on tumor tissue. Source of these receptors: a female donor with papillary thyroid cancer or a benign thyroid nodule (not recorded which). Some clones in this sample may be carry-over from other donors' samples. The CDR3 runs from the conserved cysteine through the conserved F or W. The D gene is left open where the match is weak. Size is stated for part of the rows, as once, few or many counts, or as a class when the clone is expanded.

v_gene	d_gene	j_gene	abundance	CDR3nt	CDR3aa
TRBV4-1	NA	TRBJ1-2	few	TGCGCCAGCAGCGGGGGGAGGGGCTATGGCTACACCTTC	CASSGGRGYGYTF
TRBV30	TRBD2	TRBJ2-3	NA	TGTGCCTGGAAACATAGCGGGACTAACACAGATACGCAGTATTTT	CAWKHSGTNTDTQYF
TRBV5-1	NA	TRBJ1-2	NA	TGCGCCAGCAGCTTGTCTGGTCTAGGGTGGTTAGAGCGTGACTATGGCTACACCTTC	CASSLSGLGWLERDYGYTF
TRBV30	NA	TRBJ1-1	few	TGTGCCTGGATCCTCATGGACACGGTCGAAGCTTTCTTT	CAWILMDTVEAFF
TRBV5-1	NA	TRBJ2-7	NA	TGCGCCAGCAGCCTAGGGGCGGAGATCCACGAGCAGTACTTC	CASSLGAEIHEQYF
TRBV5-1	TRBD1	TRBJ1-2	few	TGCGCCAGCAGCCTTAATCCGACAGGGGATGGCTACACCTTC	CASSLNPTGDGYTF
TRBV28	TRBD2	TRBJ2-1	NA	TGTGCCAGCAGTTTGGGTAGCGGGAAGAACAATGAGCAGTTCTTC	CASSLGSGKNNEQFF
TRBV30	TRBD2	TRBJ2-1	NA	TGTGCTGGCGCCGGACTAGCGGCCTACAATGAGCAGTTCTTC	CAGAGLAAYNEQFF
TRBV7-2	NA	TRBJ2-7	few	TGTGCCAGCAGCTTGACAGGTTACGAGCAGTACTTC	CASSLTGYEQYF
TRBV11-3	NA	TRBJ2-2	NA	TGTGCCAGCAGCCTCCGGGGCGCGAACGGGGAGCTGTTTTTT	CASSLRGANGELFF
TRBV6-2/TRBV6-3	TRBD1	TRBJ1-2	NA	TGTGCCAGCAGGGGTCCCGGGACAGGGAAAGAGGGATTTTTTTTTTATGGCTACACCTTC	CASRGPGTGKEGFFFYGYTF
TRBV10-3	NA	TRBJ2-1	few	TGTGCCATCAGTGATGTATTATCTGAGCAGTTCTTC	CAISDVLSEQFF
TRBV11-2	NA	TRBJ2-1	NA	TGTGCCAGCAGCCGGATATCACTCCAAGGTCCCAATGAGCAGTTCTTC	CASSRISLQGPNEQFF
TRBV6-1	NA	TRBJ2-7	few	TGTGCCAGCAGCTATCAGGGGGGAACCTACGAGCAGTACTTC	CASSYQGGTYEQYF
TRBV15	TRBD2	TRBJ2-5	few	TGTGCCACCAGCAGAGTAGAAACGGGGGGGGAGACCCAGTACTTC	CATSRVETGGETQYF
TRBV27	NA	TRBJ2-3	few	TGTGCCAGCAGTTTGATCCAGAACACAGATACGCAGTATTTT	CASSLIQNTDTQYF
TRBV10-3	TRBD1	TRBJ1-5	few	TGTGCCTCCCCGGGACAGGGGGCAAATCAGCCCCAGCATTTT	CASPGQGANQPQHF
TRBV3-1	NA	TRBJ2-7	NA	TGTGCCAGCAGCCAAGGCGGAGGCCCCTACGAGCAGTACTTC	CASSQGGGPYEQYF
TRBV11-2	NA	TRBJ2-7	few	TGTGCCAGCAGCTTAGGAGTGGGAGTTGGCGAGCAGTACTTC	CASSLGVGVGEQYF
TRBV10-2	NA	TRBJ2-1	NA	TGCGCCAGCAGTGAGTCAAGGGGTGAGCAGTTCTTC	CASSESRGEQFF
TRBV19	NA	TRBJ2-1	NA	TGTGCCAGTAGTTTACTAGCCTCCTACAATGAGCAGTTCTTC	CASSLLASYNEQFF
TRBV6-1	TRBD1	TRBJ1-3	few	TGTGCCACCGTCCAGGGGGGGAGCTCTGGAAACACCATATATTTT	CATVQGGSSGNTIYF
TRBV6-1	NA	TRBJ2-7	few	TGTGCCAGCCTGCGGTTAGGATCCTACGAGCAGTACTTC	CASLRLGSYEQYF
TRBV19	TRBD1	TRBJ1-5	few	TGTGCCAGTAGAGGTGACAGGGACAATCAGCCCCAGCATTTT	CASRGDRDNQPQHF
TRBV18	NA	TRBJ1-1	NA	TGTGCCAGCTCACCACCGGATGCGCTTGAGGGTGAAGCTTTCTTT	CASSPPDALEGEAFF
TRBV20-1	NA	TRBJ1-3	NA	TGCAGTGCTAGAGTCTCTGGAAACACCATATATTTT	CSARVSGNTIYF
TRBV6-5	NA	TRBJ2-3	few	TGTGTCAGCAGTTATACGATTAGCACAGATACGCAGTATTTT	CVSSYTISTDTQYF
TRBV4-2	NA	TRBJ1-1	NA	TGTGCCAGCAGCCAAGCGGGAGGGACAATGAACACTGAAGCTTTCTTT	CASSQAGGTMNTEAFF
TRBV6-1	NA	TRBJ2-3	few	TGTGCCAGCAGTGGCCTTAGGGGGGATACACAGTATTTT	CASSGLRGDTQYF
TRBV27	TRBD2	TRBJ2-7	few	TGTGCCAGCAGTTTGAGGGTAGCGGGAGGGAACGAGCAGTACTTC	CASSLRVAGGNEQYF
TRBV15	NA	TRBJ1-6	few	TGTGCCACCAGCAGAGATCAAGGGGGGGCTTCACCCATCCACTTT	CATSRDQGGASPIHF